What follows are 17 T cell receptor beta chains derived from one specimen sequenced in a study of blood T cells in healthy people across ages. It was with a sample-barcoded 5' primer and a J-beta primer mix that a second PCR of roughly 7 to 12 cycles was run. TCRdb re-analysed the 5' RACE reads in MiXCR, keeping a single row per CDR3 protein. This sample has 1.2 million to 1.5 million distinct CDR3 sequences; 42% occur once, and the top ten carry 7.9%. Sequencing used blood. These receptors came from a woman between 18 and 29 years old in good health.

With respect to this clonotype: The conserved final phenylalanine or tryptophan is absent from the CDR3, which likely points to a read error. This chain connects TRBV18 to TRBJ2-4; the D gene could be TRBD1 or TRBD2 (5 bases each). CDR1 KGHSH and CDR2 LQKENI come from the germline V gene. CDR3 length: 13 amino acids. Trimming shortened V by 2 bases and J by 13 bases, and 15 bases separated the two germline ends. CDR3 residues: CASSPGPTEGQYL. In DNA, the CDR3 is TGTGCCAGCTCACCAGGCCCAACTGAGGGGCAGTACCTC.

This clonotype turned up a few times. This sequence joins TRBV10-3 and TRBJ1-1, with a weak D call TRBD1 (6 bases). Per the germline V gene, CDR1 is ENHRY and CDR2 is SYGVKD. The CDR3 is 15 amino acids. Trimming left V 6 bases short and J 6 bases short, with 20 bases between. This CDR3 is CAIRGNGHSGAEAFF. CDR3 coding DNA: TGTGCCATCAGAGGGAATGGACACTCAGGGGCTGAAGCTTTCTTT.

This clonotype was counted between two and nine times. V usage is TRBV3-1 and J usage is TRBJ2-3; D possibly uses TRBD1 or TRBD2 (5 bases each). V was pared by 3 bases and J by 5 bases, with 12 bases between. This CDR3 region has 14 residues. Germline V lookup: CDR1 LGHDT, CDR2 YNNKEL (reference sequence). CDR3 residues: CASSQTGAGDTQYF. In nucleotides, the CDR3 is TGTGCCAGCAGCCAGACTGGGGCGGGAGATACGCAGTATTTT.

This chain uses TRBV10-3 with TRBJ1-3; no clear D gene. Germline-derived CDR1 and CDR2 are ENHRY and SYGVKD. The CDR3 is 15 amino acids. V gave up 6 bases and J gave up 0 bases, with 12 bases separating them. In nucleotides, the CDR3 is TGTGCCATCAGCTTCGCCCCGAGCTCTGGAAACACCATATATTTT. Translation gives CAISFAPSSGNTIYF.

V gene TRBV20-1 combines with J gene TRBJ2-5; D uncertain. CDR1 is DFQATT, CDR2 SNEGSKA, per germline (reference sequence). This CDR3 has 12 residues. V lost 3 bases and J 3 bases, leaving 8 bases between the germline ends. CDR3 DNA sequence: TGCAGTGCTAGGGACCGAAAAGAGACCCAGTACTTC. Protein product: CSARDRKETQYF.

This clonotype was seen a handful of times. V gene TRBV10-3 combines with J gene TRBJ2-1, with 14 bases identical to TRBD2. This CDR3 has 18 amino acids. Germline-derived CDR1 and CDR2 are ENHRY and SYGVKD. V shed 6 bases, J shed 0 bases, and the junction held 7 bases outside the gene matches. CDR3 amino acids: CAIRTGLAGAASYNEQFF. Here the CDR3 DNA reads TGTGCCATCAGAACGGGACTAGCGGGAGCGGCCTCCTACAATGAGCAGTTCTTC.

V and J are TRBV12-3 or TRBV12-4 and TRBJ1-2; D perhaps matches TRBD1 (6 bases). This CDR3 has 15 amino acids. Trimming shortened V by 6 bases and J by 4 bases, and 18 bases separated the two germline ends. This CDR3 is CASRSGGGTSYGYTF. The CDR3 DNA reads TGTGCCAGCAGATCCGGGGGCGGGACTTCCTATGGCTACACCTTC.

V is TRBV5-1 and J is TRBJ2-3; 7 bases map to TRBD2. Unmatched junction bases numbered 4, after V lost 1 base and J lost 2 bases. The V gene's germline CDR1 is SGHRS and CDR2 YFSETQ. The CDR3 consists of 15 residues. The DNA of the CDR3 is TGCGCCAGCAGCTTGCCCGGGACTACCACAGATACGCAGTATTTT. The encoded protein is CASSLPGTTTDTQYF. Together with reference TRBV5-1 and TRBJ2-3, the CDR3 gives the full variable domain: KAGVTQTPRYLIKTRGQQVTLSCSPISGHRSVSWYQQTPGQGLQFLFEYFSETQRNKGNFPGRFSGRQFSNSRSEMNVSTLELGDSALYLCASSLPGTTTDTQYFGPGTRLTVL.

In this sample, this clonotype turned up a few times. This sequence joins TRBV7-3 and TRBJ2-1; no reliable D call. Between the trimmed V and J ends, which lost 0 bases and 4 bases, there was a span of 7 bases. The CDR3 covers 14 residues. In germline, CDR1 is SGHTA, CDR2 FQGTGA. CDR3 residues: CASSLTGRYNEQFF. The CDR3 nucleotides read TGTGCCAGCAGCTTAACCGGACGTTACAATGAGCAGTTCTTC.

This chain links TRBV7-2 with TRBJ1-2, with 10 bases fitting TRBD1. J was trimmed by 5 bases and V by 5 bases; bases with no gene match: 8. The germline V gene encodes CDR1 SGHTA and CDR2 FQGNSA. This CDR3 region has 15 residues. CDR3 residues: CASSPHGTGVYGYTF. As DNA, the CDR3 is TGTGCCAGCAGCCCGCACGGGACAGGGGTTTATGGCTACACCTTC.

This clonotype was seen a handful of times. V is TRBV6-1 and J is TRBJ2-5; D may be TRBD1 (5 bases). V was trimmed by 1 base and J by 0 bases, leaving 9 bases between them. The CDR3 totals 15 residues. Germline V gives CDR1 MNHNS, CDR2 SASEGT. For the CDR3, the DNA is TGTGCCAGCAGTGAAGATGACAGCGACCAAGAGACCCAGTACTTC. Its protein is CASSEDDSDQETQYF.

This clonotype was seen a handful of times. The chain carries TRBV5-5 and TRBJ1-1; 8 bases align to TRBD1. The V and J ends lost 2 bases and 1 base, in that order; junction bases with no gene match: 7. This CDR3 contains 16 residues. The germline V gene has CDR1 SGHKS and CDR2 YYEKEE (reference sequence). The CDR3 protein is CASSFQTGASNTEAFF. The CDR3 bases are TGTGCCAGCAGCTTCCAGACAGGGGCATCGAACACTGAAGCTTTCTTT.

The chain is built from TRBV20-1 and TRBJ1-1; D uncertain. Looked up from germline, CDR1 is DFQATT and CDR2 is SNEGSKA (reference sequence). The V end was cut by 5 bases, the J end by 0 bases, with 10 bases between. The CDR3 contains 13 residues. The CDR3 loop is CSAARDMNTEAFF. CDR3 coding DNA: TGCAGTGCTGCCCGAGACATGAACACTGAAGCTTTCTTT.

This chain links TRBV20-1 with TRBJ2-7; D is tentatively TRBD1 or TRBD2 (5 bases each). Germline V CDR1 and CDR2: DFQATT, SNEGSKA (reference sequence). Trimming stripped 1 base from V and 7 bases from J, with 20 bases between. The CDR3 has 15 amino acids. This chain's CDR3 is CSARGGSGRTGEQYF. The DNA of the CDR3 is TGCAGTGCTAGAGGGGGATCGGGACGAACGGGGGAGCAGTACTTC.

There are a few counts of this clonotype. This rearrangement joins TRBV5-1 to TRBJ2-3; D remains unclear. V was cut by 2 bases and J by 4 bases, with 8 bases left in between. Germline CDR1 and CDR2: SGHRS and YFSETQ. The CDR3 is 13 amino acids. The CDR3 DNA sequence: TGCGCCAGCAGCTTAAGGGTCGCAGATACGCAGTATTTT. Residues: CASSLRVADTQYF.

CDR3 amino acids: CASSVVAGGGNEQFF. The CDR3 DNA reads as TGCGCCAGCAGCGTCGTAGCGGGAGGGGGGAATGAGCAGTTCTTC. This chain joins TRBV5-1 and TRBJ2-1, with TRBD2 matching over 11 bases. CDR1 and CDR2 from the germline V gene are SGHRS and YFSETQ. There are 15 residues in the CDR3. Trimming cost V 4 bases and J 7 bases; bases outside gene matches: 7.

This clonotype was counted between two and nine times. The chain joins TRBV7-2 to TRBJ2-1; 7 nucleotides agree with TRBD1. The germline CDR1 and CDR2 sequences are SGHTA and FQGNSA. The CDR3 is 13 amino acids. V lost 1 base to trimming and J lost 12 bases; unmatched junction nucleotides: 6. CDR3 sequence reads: CASSLDRQGSQFF. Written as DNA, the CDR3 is TGTGCCAGCAGCTTAGACCGACAGGGTTCGCAGTTCTTC.